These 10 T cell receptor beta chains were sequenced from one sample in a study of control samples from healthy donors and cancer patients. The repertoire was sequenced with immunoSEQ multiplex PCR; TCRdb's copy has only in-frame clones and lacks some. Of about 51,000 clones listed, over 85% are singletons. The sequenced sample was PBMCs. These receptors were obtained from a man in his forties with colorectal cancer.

CDR3 nucleotide sequence: TGTGCCAGCAGTTACAGGAACTCTGGAAACACCATATATTTT. It specifies CASSYRNSGNTIYF. This chain uses TRBV6-2 or TRBV6-3 with TRBJ1-3; D call uncertain. The CDR3 has 14 residues. Germline assignment: CDR1 MNHEY and CDR2 SVGEGT. Trimming removed 2 bases from V and 0 bases from J, with 5 bases in between.

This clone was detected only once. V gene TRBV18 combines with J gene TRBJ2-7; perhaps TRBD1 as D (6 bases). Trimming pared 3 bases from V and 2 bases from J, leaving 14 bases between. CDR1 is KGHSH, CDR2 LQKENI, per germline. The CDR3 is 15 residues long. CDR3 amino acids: CASSPTGNSPYEQYF. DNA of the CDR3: TGTGCCAGCTCACCGACAGGTAACAGCCCCTACGAGCAGTACTTC.

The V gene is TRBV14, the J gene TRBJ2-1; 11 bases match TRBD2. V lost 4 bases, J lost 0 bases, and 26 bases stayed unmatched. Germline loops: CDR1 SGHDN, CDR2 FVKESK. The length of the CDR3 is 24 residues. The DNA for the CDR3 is TGTGCCAGCAGCCCACGGGGGGGACTAGCGGTCCAACTCCCCAGGTTGAGCTCCTACAATGAGCAGTTCTTC. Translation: CASSPRGGLAVQLPRLSSYNEQFF.

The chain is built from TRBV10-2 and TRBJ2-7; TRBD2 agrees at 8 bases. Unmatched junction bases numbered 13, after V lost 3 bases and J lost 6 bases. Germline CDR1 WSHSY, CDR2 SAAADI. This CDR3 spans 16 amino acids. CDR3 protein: CASSDSGGAGASEQYF. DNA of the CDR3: TGCGCCAGCAGTGACTCTGGAGGAGCGGGAGCTTCCGAGCAGTACTTC.

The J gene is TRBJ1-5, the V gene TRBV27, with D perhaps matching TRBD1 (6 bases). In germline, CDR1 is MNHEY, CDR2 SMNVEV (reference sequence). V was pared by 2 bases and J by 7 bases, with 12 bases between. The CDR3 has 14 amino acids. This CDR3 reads CASSLQQGGQPQHF. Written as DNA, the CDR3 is TGTGCCAGCAGTTTACAACAGGGAGGCCAGCCCCAGCATTTT.

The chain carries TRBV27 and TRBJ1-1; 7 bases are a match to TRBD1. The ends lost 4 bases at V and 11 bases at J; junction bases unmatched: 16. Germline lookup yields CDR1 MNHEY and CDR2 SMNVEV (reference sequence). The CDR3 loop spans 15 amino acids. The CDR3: CASSSNGNIQGRAFF. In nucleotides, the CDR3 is TGTGCCAGCAGTTCCAATGGGAATATACAGGGGCGGGCTTTCTTT.

The CDR3, as DNA: TGTGCCAGCAGCTTAGTAGACGAGCAGTACTTC. This codes for CASSLVDEQYF. The chain recombines TRBV11-2 with TRBJ2-7; no clear D. Trimming shortened V by 1 base and J by 5 bases, and 3 bases separated the two germline ends. In germline, CDR1 is SGHAT, CDR2 FQNNGV. The CDR3 is made up of 11 amino acids.

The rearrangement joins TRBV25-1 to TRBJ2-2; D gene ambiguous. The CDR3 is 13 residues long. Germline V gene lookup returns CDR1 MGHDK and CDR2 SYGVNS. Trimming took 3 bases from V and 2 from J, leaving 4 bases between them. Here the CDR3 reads CASSDVNTGELFF. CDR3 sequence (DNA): TGTGCCAGCAGTGACGTAAACACCGGGGAGCTGTTTTTT.

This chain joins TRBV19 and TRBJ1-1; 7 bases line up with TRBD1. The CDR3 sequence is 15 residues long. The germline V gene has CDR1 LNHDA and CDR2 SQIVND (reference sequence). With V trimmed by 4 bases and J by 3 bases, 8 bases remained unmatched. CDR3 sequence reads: CASSSGRGRYTEAFF. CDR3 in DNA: TGTGCCAGTAGTAGTGGCAGGGGGAGGTACACTGAAGCTTTCTTT.

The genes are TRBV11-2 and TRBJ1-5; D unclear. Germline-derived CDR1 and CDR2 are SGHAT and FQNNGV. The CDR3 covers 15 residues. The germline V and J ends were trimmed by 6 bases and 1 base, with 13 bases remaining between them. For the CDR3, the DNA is TGTGCCAGCAGTCCCTCGGGTGGGAGCAATCAGCCCCAGCATTTT. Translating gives CASSPSGGSNQPQHF.